The present T cell receptor beta chain was sequenced within a study of cytomegalovirus exposure and HLA in healthy donors. In germline, CDR1 is KGHSH, CDR2 LQKENI. V lost 3 bases, J lost 6 bases, and 9 bases stayed unmatched. The CDR3 has 15 residues. PCR was performed using 60 Vbeta and 13 Jbeta primers. Measured with immunoSEQ multiplex PCR; TCRdb has only the in-frame clones, and not every one. The data contain roughly 100,000 clones, around 82% of them seen just once; the ten biggest clones take up 1.6%. This chain uses TRBV18 with TRBJ1-2; 8 positions match TRBD1. What was sequenced was PBMCs. The receptor was derived from a man in his forties or fifties in good health and CMV-seronegative. CDR3 nucleotides: TGTGCCAGCTCACCGGGAGCAGGGGGCGCGGATGGCTACACCTTC. Protein product: CASSPGAGGADGYTF.